Following are 11 T cell receptor beta chains from one sample sequenced in a study of identical twins. One entry per CDR3 protein, called by TCRdb with MiXCR from the 5' RACE reads. The table includes fewer than 350,000 distinct CDR3 sequences, about 8.1% detected once. These data are also associated with another study on yellow fever vaccine responses in identical twins.

Specimen: memory (CD45RO+) T cells sorted from blood. Every receptor here comes from a woman aged 18-29 years in good health.

This clonotype has more than one count but fewer than ten. The rearrangement links TRBV29-1 to TRBJ2-5; the D gene is possibly TRBD2 (6 bases). This CDR3 comprises 13 residues. With 6 bases removed from V and 4 bases from J, the gap between germline ends came to 15 bases. Germline loops: CDR1 SQVTM, CDR2 ANQGSEA. The CDR3 spells CSVSYGGRETQYF. The CDR3, as DNA: TGCAGCGTCTCCTATGGGGGGAGAGAGACCCAGTACTTC.

This clonotype came up many times. This chain connects TRBV7-9 to TRBJ2-7; the D gene is possibly TRBD2 (6 bases). CDR1 SEHNR and CDR2 FQNEAQ come from the germline V gene (reference sequence). The V gene lost 10 bases and the J gene lost 2 bases, with 15 bases spanning the gap. The CDR3 covers 13 residues. CDR3 nucleotide sequence: TGTGCCACCTCCGGAGGGAAGGCCTACGAGCAGTACTTC. Amino acid sequence: CATSGGKAYEQYF.

This clonotype was seen a handful of times. This sequence joins TRBV19 and TRBJ1-1; a possible D gene is TRBD1 (5 bases). In germline, CDR1 is LNHDA, CDR2 SQIVND (reference sequence). This CDR3 is 13 amino acids long. V was cut by 4 bases and J by 3 bases, with 9 bases left in between. The CDR3, as DNA: TGTGCCAGTAGTACCCCGACAGACACTGAAGCTTTCTTT. Translating it yields CASSTPTDTEAFF.

This clonotype was detected only a few times. The CDR3, as DNA: TGCAGTGCTAGGGATGCTAGCGGGCCCTCCTACGAGCAGTACTTC. It codes for CSARDASGPSYEQYF. This rearrangement joins TRBV20-1 to TRBJ2-7; the match to TRBD2 covers 8 bases. From germline, CDR1 is DFQATT and CDR2 SNEGSKA (reference sequence). This CDR3 contains 15 residues. V lost 3 bases, J lost 0 bases, and 7 bases stayed unmatched.

The sample holds many counts of this clonotype. This chain links TRBV18 with TRBJ2-3; 10 bases agree with TRBD1. CDR1 and CDR2 (germline): KGHSH, LQKENI. This CDR3 is built from 16 residues. V trimming: 1 base; J trimming: 3 bases; junction bases outside the gene matches: 4. CDR3 in amino acids: CASSPQRGQGTDTQYF. The CDR3 DNA reads as TGTGCCAGCTCACCACAGCGGGGACAGGGGACAGATACGCAGTATTTT.

In this sample, this clonotype turned up many times. The chain recombines TRBV3-1 with TRBJ1-5; D is undetermined. The CDR3 sequence is 14 residues long. V was pared by 10 bases and J by 3 bases, with 16 bases between. Per germline, CDR1 LGHDT and CDR2 YNNKEL (reference sequence). DNA of the CDR3: TGTGCCACCTCACCCGGTGGCTTCAATCAGCCCCAGCATTTT. Translation gives CATSPGGFNQPQHF.

This clonotype has a count of ten or more. The J gene is TRBJ1-4, the V gene TRBV5-1; D possibly corresponds to TRBD1 (5 bases). CDR1 SGHRS and CDR2 YFSETQ come from the germline V gene. Deletions cut 4 bases from V and 5 bases from J, with 12 bases between. The CDR3 length is 14 residues. CDR3 sequence (DNA): TGCGCCAGCAGCCGACGGGACGGAAATGAAAAACTGTTTTTT. Translation gives CASSRRDGNEKLFF.

The sample holds a few counts of this clonotype. The CDR3 loop reads CASSLLGLAVSNEQFF. CDR3 nucleotide sequence: TGTGCCAGCAGCTTACTGGGACTAGCGGTATCCAATGAGCAGTTCTTC. V is TRBV7-3 and J is TRBJ2-1, with 11 bases that match TRBD2. Germline lookup yields CDR1 SGHTA and CDR2 FQGTGA. This CDR3 has 16 residues. The V and J ends lost 2 bases and 6 bases, in that order; junction bases with no gene match: 6.

This clonotype was counted many times. V is TRBV6-2 or TRBV6-3 and J is TRBJ2-5, with TRBD2 identical over 12 bases. The J segment lost 4 bases and the V segment lost 6 bases, leaving 21 bases of the junction unmatched. The CDR3 is 20 residues long. CDR1 MNHEY and CDR2 SVGEGT come from the germline V gene. The CDR3 coding sequence is TGTGCCAGCAGCAATCGTCGGGGCCAATTGACTAGCGGGAGTTCAGAGACCCAGTACTTC. Its protein is CASSNRRGQLTSGSSETQYF.

This chain connects TRBV24-1 to TRBJ2-4; TRBD1 agrees at 11 bases. CDR1 and CDR2 from the germline V gene are KGHDR and SFDVKD. The J segment lost 4 bases and the V segment lost 5 bases, leaving 3 bases of the junction unmatched. The CDR3 spans 15 residues. The DNA for the CDR3 is TGTGCCACCAGTGGGACAGGGGGCGCGAAAAACATTCAGTACTTC. Its translation: CATSGTGGAKNIQYF.

This clonotype was detected many times. J is TRBJ2-5 and V is TRBV5-1, with TRBD1 matching 8 bases. This CDR3 has 16 amino acids. Germline V gene lookup returns CDR1 SGHRS and CDR2 YFSETQ. V gave up 2 bases and J gave up 7 bases; unmatched junction bases: 13. CDR3 nucleotides: TGCGCCAGCAGCTTATCGCCGGGACAGGATTTGTGGACCCAGTACTTC. It encodes CASSLSPGQDLWTQYF.